The entry below describes one T cell receptor beta chain. The data were taken from a study of blood T cell repertoires in COVID-19. About the research overall: In each case, the material was cDNA or gDNA derived from T cells, B-cell-depleted T cells, or PBMCs.

Seattle patient enrollment occurred during active infection, with longitudinal follow-up thereafter. This CDR3 comprises 16 residues. The V end lost 4 bases, the J end lost 2 bases, and 18 bases lay between the germline ends. Germline values: CDR1 SGDLS, CDR2 YYNGEE. As originally analysed: Reference gene primer amplification yielded estimated nucleated cell counts. Here immunoSEQ multiplex PCR was the method, and the copy in TCRdb shows in-frame clones only, minus some. The V and J calls and clone size come from that table; D and trimming were worked out from the DNA. The sample holds 350,000 to 400,000 clones, approximately 86% seen once.

This sequence originates from a woman aged 60-75 years with COVID-19, enrolled during active disease. Sequencing was performed on peripheral blood. The chain is built from TRBV9 and TRBJ1-1; D possibly corresponds to TRBD1 (5 bases). Written as DNA, the CDR3 is TGTGCCAGCAGCCCACTCGGGGGGGGAGTAAACACTGAAGCTTTCTTT. Translated, it gives CASSPLGGGVNTEAFF. The variable domain in full, completed from reference TRBV9 and TRBJ1-1, reads DSGVTQTPKHLITATGQRVTLRCSPRSGDLSVYWYQQSLDQGLQFLIQYYNGEERAKGNILERFSAQQFPDLHSELNLSSLELGDSALYFCASSPLGGGVNTEAFFGQGTRLTVV.